This T cell receptor beta chain was found in a study of CXCR3 chemokines and chemotherapy response in bladder cancer. One entry per CDR3 protein results from TCRdb running MiXCR on the PCR reads. The data hold around 8,000 distinct CDR3 sequences, with 10% to 15% observed a single time. The sample holds many counts of this clonotype. The V end lost 4 bases, the J end lost 9 bases, and 15 bases lay between the germline ends. The CDR3 covers 13 residues. Germline values: CDR1 LNHDA, CDR2 SQIVND (reference sequence). The rearrangement links TRBV19 to TRBJ1-1, with D perhaps matching TRBD1 (6 bases). The TCR was taken from a human donor with bladder cancer that responded to neoadjuvant chemotherapy. The sample was collected from a patient whose treatment included neoadjuvant chemotherapy. Here the CDR3 reads CASSTQGDRKAFF. The CDR3 DNA follows: TGTGCCAGTAGTACCCAAGGAGACAGGAAAGCTTTCTTT.